The 20 T cell receptor beta chains presented below share a single source sample, sequenced in a study of T cell responses to AZD1222 COVID-19 vaccine. TCRdb keeps only in-frame clones here, not all; method: immunoSEQ multiplex PCR. The table shows about 99,000 clones, with over 90% occurring only once. The sample here was peripheral blood, taken on day 0 of AZD1222 vaccination. All receptors come from an adult in good health.

The CDR3 region is CATSDVAGKPYEQYF. Written as DNA, the CDR3 is TGTGCCACCAGTGATGTAGCGGGCAAACCCTACGAGCAGTACTTC. The chain has TRBV24-1 and TRBJ2-7; 7 bases fit TRBD2. After removal of 3 bases from V and 2 bases from J, the junction contained 6 bases not matched to a gene. The CDR3 is made up of 15 amino acids. Germline values: CDR1 KGHDR, CDR2 SFDVKD.

This chain joins TRBV6-2 or TRBV6-3 and TRBJ2-7; TRBD1 matches at 9 bases. The junction had 7 bases not matched to a gene; V was cut back by 5 bases and J by 2 bases. From germline, CDR1 is MNHEY and CDR2 SVGEGT. The CDR3 is made up of 15 amino acids. CDR3 residues: CASSNPGQGPYEQYF. The CDR3, as DNA: TGTGCCAGCAGTAACCCCGGACAGGGGCCCTACGAGCAGTACTTC.

The gene calls are TRBV6-2 or TRBV6-3 and TRBJ2-2; TRBD2 agrees at 11 bases. The J segment lost 6 bases and the V segment lost 5 bases, leaving 2 bases of the junction unmatched. In germline, CDR1 is MNHEY, CDR2 SVGEGT. This CDR3 comprises 14 residues. CDR3: CASSISGGAGELFF. The CDR3, as DNA: TGTGCCAGCAGTATTAGCGGGGGGGCCGGGGAGCTGTTTTTT.

This rearrangement joins TRBV4-1 to TRBJ1-1; 7 bases map to TRBD1. The CDR3 has 17 residues. The junction had 12 bases not matched to a gene; V was cut back by 4 bases and J by 1 base. Germline CDR1 is MGHRA and CDR2 is YSYEKL. The CDR3 DNA reads as TGCGCCAGCAGCCTGACAGGGTCGACCATTACGAACACTGAAGCTTTCTTT. Translating gives CASSLTGSTITNTEAFF.

The rearrangement uses TRBV7-6 and TRBJ1-5; D ambiguous. The ends were cut back, 3 bases at V and 0 bases at J, with 6 bases in the middle. This CDR3 is built from 14 residues. Germline V gives CDR1 SGHVS, CDR2 FNYEAQ. DNA for the CDR3: TGTGCCAGCAGCTTGACTGTTAGCAATCAGCCCCAGCATTTT. This codes for CASSLTVSNQPQHF.

CDR3 protein: CATSRDGKGVETQYF. The CDR3 DNA reads TGTGCCACCAGCAGAGACGGGAAGGGTGTAGAGACCCAGTACTTC. The chain is built from TRBV15 and TRBJ2-5, with D possibly TRBD2 on 5 matching bases. Trimming pared 0 bases from V and 4 bases from J, leaving 12 bases between. The length of the CDR3 is 15 residues. CDR1 is LNHNV, CDR2 YYDKDF, per germline (reference sequence).

Here the CDR3 DNA reads TGTGCCAGCAGTGATTTGGGGCTGGTGTTTTTT. It translates to CASSDLGLVFF. This chain uses TRBV6-1 with TRBJ1-4, with TRBD1 as a possible D gene (5 bases). Trimming cost V 3 bases and J 15 bases, with 11 bases left between them. The CDR3 contains 11 residues. The V gene's germline CDR1 is MNHNS and CDR2 SASEGT.

This clone occurred a few times. CDR3 in DNA: TGTGCCTGGAGTGTAAAAATTGTCGGGGAAGGGTCACCCCTCCACTTT. Its protein is CAWSVKIVGEGSPLHF. This rearrangement joins TRBV30 to TRBJ1-6; D is unclear. V lost 0 bases and J 10 bases, leaving 19 bases between the germline ends. The CDR3 totals 16 residues. Germline CDR1 is GTSNPN and CDR2 is SVGIG (reference sequence).

This chain uses TRBV29-1 with TRBJ2-1; 7 nucleotides line up with TRBD2. CDR3 length: 15 residues. CDR1 SQVTM and CDR2 ANQGSEA come from the germline V gene. Losses at the gene ends were 3 bases for V and 5 bases for J; bases not matched to a gene: 10. The CDR3 bases are TGCAGCGTTGAGACGGGGGAGGGTTTCAACAATGAGCAGTTCTTC. This codes for CSVETGEGFNNEQFF.

The chain has TRBV7-5 and TRBJ2-4; the D call TRBD2 from the table was never checked on the DNA. TRBV7-5 is termed a pseudogene. The CDR3 has 10 residues. This CDR3 reads CARRTRPRYF. The CDR3 bases are TGTGCCAGAAGGACTAGGCCGCGGTACTTC.

As DNA, the CDR3 is TGTGCCAGCAGTCCGGGGGGGCGGCCCGTTGGAGACACCTTC. It codes for CASSPGGRPVGDTF. The chain recombines TRBV28 with TRBJ1-2, with a possible D match to TRBD1 (6 bases). V lost 5 bases to trimming and J lost 12 bases, with 22 bases between them. The CDR3 is made up of 14 amino acids. Germline V gene sequence: CDR1 MDHEN, CDR2 SYDVKM.

This chain links TRBV27 with TRBJ2-5, with D tentatively TRBD2 (6 bases). V lost 2 bases and J lost 5, with 9 bases in between. CDR1 and CDR2 from the germline V gene are MNHEY and SMNVEV (reference sequence). The CDR3 is made up of 13 amino acids. CDR3 in amino acids: CASSLAGLETQYF. DNA of the CDR3: TGTGCCAGCAGTTTAGCGGGATTGGAGACCCAGTACTTC.

This clone was seen a single time. The junction shows a germline mismatch at one end, possibly a read error. The rearrangement links TRBV30 to TRBJ2-1; TRBD2 aligns across 14 bases. This CDR3 spans 15 amino acids. Germline lookup yields CDR1 GTSNPN and CDR2 SVGIG (reference sequence). This CDR3 is CAWSETLGTSGRWIF. The CDR3 DNA sequence: TGTGCCTGGAGCGAAACTCTCGGGACTAGCGGGAGATGGATCTTC.

Here the CDR3 reads CASSQVRNNSPLHF. The CDR3 bases are TGTGCCAGCAGTCAAGTCCGTAATAATTCACCCCTCCACTTT. This chain links TRBV28 with TRBJ1-6; D is uncertain. Trimming removed 5 bases from V and 5 bases from J, with 10 bases in between. The CDR3 extends over 14 amino acids. Germline V gene sequence: CDR1 MDHEN, CDR2 SYDVKM.

V usage is TRBV7-2 and J usage is TRBJ2-5; unclear D gene. Germline lookup yields CDR1 SGHTA and CDR2 FQGNSA. Trimming left V 1 base short and J 4 bases short, with 13 bases between. This CDR3 has 15 amino acids. CDR3 sequence: CASSLDPSGLETQYF. In nucleotides, the CDR3 is TGTGCCAGCAGCTTAGACCCTAGTGGTTTAGAGACCCAGTACTTC.

The chain employs TRBV4-2 and TRBJ2-7; D tentatively fits TRBD1 or TRBD2 (5 bases each). CDR1 LGHNA and CDR2 YNFKEQ come from the germline V gene. Trimming removed 4 bases at V and 0 bases at J, with 10 bases between. CDR3 length equals 14 residues. This CDR3 reads CASSPGDDSYEQYF. CDR3 nucleotides: TGTGCCAGCAGCCCTGGGGACGACTCCTACGAGCAGTACTTC.

The rearrangement links TRBV7-2 to TRBJ1-6; D possibly corresponds to TRBD1 (6 bases). V lost 3 bases and J 8 bases, leaving 11 bases between the germline ends. The CDR3 contains 14 residues. CDR1 and CDR2 (germline): SGHTA, FQGNSA. CDR3 in DNA: TGTGCCAGCAGCTTCCGCAGGGGAGATTCACCCCTCCACTTT. Protein: CASSFRRGDSPLHF.

The rearrangement joins TRBV5-5 to TRBJ1-2; D gene ambiguous. V gave up 0 bases and J gave up 3 bases, with 3 bases separating them. CDR1 and CDR2 from the germline V gene are SGHKS and YYEKEE (reference sequence). The length of the CDR3 is 12 residues. The CDR3 DNA sequence: TGTGCCAGCAGCTTGGGTGACTATGGCTACACCTTC. This sequence encodes CASSLGDYGYTF.

The chain has TRBV7-8 and TRBJ1-1; tentative D call: TRBD1 (5 bases). The germline gives CDR1 SGHVS, CDR2 FQNEAQ. Trimming pared 2 bases from V and 1 base from J, leaving 14 bases between. The CDR3 spans 16 residues. CDR3 sequence: CASSLYPRRGNTEAFF. The CDR3 bases are TGTGCCAGCAGCTTATATCCCAGGAGGGGGAACACTGAAGCTTTCTTT. Complete variable domain (other parts from reference TRBV7-8 and TRBJ1-1): GAGVSQSPRYKVAKRGQDVALRCDPISGHVSLFWYQQALGQGPEFLTYFQNEAQLDKSGLPSDRFFAERPEGSVSTLKIQRTQQEDSAVYLCASSLYPRRGNTEAFFGQGTRLTVV.

The V call is TRBV24-1, the J call TRBJ2-1; no definite D call. V gave up 4 bases and J gave up 6 bases, with 12 bases separating them. The CDR3 covers 14 residues. Looked up from germline, CDR1 is KGHDR and CDR2 is SFDVKD. The CDR3 DNA is TGTGCCACCAGTGACCTGACCAAAACCAATGAGCAGTTCTTC. This gives the protein CATSDLTKTNEQFF.